This is a list of T cell receptor beta chains from one sample in a study of cytomegalovirus exposure and HLA in healthy donors. Profiling relied on immunoSEQ multiplex PCR, and the TCRdb table lists in-frame clones only, not all of them. Among 150,000 or so clones listed, about three quarters were seen once. The sample consisted of PBMCs. These receptors all stem from a man aged 25-40 years in good health and CMV-seropositive. CDR3s include the opening cysteine and the closing phenylalanine or tryptophan. The D gene is left open where the match is weak. Some rows have no size entry. The others give once, few or many, or a class for an expanded clone.

cdr3_nt,cdr3_aa,d_call,v_call,j_call,clone_size
TGTGCCAGCAGCTTAGATGGACTCCTCCCCGTAGAGGGCCTGAACACTGAAGCTTTCTTT,CASSLDGLLPVEGLNTEAFF,-,TRBV11-2,TRBJ1-1,-
TGTGCCAGCAGTTACTCGACTGGCAGGGGCATGGAGACCCAGTACTTC,CASSYSTGRGMETQYF,-,TRBV6-5,TRBJ2-5,few
TGTGCCGTAGGGACAGGGAACACCGGGGAGCTGTTTTTT,CAVGTGNTGELFF,TRBD1,TRBV10-3,TRBJ2-2,-
TGTGCCAGCAGTCTGATAGCGGGAGGGCCGAACGAGCAGTACTTC,CASSLIAGGPNEQYF,TRBD2,TRBV6-1,TRBJ2-7,-
TGTGCCAGCAGTCCCCCCGGGACTAGTCGGCTCGAGCAGTACTTC,CASSPPGTSRLEQYF,TRBD2,TRBV2,TRBJ2-7,once
TGTGCCAGCAGCCAAGATGGGGGAGGAAACACTGAAGCTTTCTTT,CASSQDGGGNTEAFF,-,TRBV4-2,TRBJ1-1,-
TGCGCCAGCAGCGCACAGGGGGTGAACACTGAAGCTTTCTTT,CASSAQGVNTEAFF,TRBD1,TRBV5-1,TRBJ1-1,-
TGTGCCAGTAGATCGGAACAGGGACGCTATGGCTACACCTTC,CASRSEQGRYGYTF,-,TRBV19,TRBJ1-2,few
TGTGCCAGCAGTTACTCCTACAGGGAGAATGAGCAGTTCTTC,CASSYSYRENEQFF,-,TRBV6-5,TRBJ2-1,few
TGTGCCAGCAGTTCAACAGGGGAGCAGTACTTC,CASSSTGEQYF,TRBD1,TRBV28,TRBJ2-5,-
TGTGCCAGCAGCTCTCGCCGGGACTCCACAAGCTCCTACAATGAGCAGTTCTTC,CASSSRRDSTSSYNEQFF,-,TRBV7-8,TRBJ2-1,-
TGTGCCAGCAGTTCAGGACAGGGGTACTCACCCCTCCACTTT,CASSSGQGYSPLHF,TRBD1,TRBV28,TRBJ1-6,-
TGCGCCAGCAGTGATGCTAGGGAAGGGGGCGAAAATTTT,CASSDAREGGENF,TRBD1,TRBV10-2,TRBJ1-3,once
TGCGCCAGCAGCTTGGGGGACAGGGCGAGCAACACTGAAGCTTTCTTT,CASSLGDRASNTEAFF,TRBD1,TRBV5-1,TRBJ1-1,-
TGCGCCAGCAACCGGGACAACTCCTACGAGCAGTACTTC,CASNRDNSYEQYF,-,TRBV5-1,TRBJ2-7,-
TGCGCCAGCAGCCCACAGGGAATAATGAACACTGAAGCTTTCTTT,CASSPQGIMNTEAFF,-,TRBV10-2,TRBJ1-1,-
TGTGCCAGCAGCTTAGTATCCGGGCAGGGCAACACCTTC,CASSLVSGQGNTF,-,TRBV7-9,TRBJ1-2,-
TGTGCCAGCAGCCAACTCGAAGGACTAGCGGGAGGAGAGACCCAGTACTTC,CASSQLEGLAGGETQYF,TRBD2,TRBV4-2,TRBJ2-5,-
TGTGCCAGCAGCATCGGACAGGGAATGACCTACGAGCAGTACTTC,CASSIGQGMTYEQYF,TRBD1,TRBV5-4,TRBJ2-7,-
TGTGCCAGCAGCCAGACGGGGGGGGCAATCGAGCAGTACTTC,CASSQTGGAIEQYF,TRBD2,TRBV11-3,TRBJ2-7,few
TGTGCCAGCAGTTTAATTGATAGAATGTCCTACGAGCAGTACTTC,CASSLIDRMSYEQYF,-,TRBV28,TRBJ2-7,once
TGTGCCAGCCGAGTAGGGGTTTTTGGGGCCAACGTCCTGACTTTC,CASRVGVFGANVLTF,-,TRBV28,TRBJ2-6,-
TGTGCCAGCAGCGTACCGACAGGGATTGGTGGCTACACCTTC,CASSVPTGIGGYTF,TRBD1,TRBV7-9,TRBJ1-2,-
TGTGCCAGCAGCACAGCGGGACTAGCGGGGAATTATGAGCAGTTCTTC,CASSTAGLAGNYEQFF,TRBD2,TRBV7-6,TRBJ2-1,-
TGTGCCAGTAGCCGGACTAGCGGGACCAACAATGAGCAGTTCTTC,CASSRTSGTNNEQFF,TRBD2,TRBV19,TRBJ2-1,-
TGTGCCAGCACCAGGTTTAGGGACAGTGTTGACAATGAGCAGTTCTTC,CASTRFRDSVDNEQFF,TRBD1,TRBV25-1,TRBJ2-1,few
TGTGCCAGCAGCTTCCGGGGCACAGATACGCAGTATTTT,CASSFRGTDTQYF,-,TRBV5-8,TRBJ2-3,-
TGCGCCAGCAGCCAAGATAAAAACAGGACTAGCGGGAGGACCGAGCAGTACTTC,CASSQDKNRTSGRTEQYF,TRBD2,TRBV4-1,TRBJ2-7,-
TGTGCCAGCATTCCGTCCGGGACTAGCGTCCACAATGAGCAGTTCTTC,CASIPSGTSVHNEQFF,TRBD2,TRBV7-9,TRBJ2-1,-
TGTGCCAGCAGTTACTCCCAGGCTTCTGAAGCTTTCTTT,CASSYSQASEAFF,-,TRBV6-5,TRBJ1-1,few
TGTGCCAGCAGTTTAAACACCTACAATGAGCAGTTCTTC,CASSLNTYNEQFF,-,TRBV27,TRBJ2-1,-
TGTGCCAGCAGCCGAGAAGAGCAGCAGTTCTTC,CASSREEQQFF,-,TRBV5-4,TRBJ2-1,-
TGTGCCAGCAGTGAGGGTCGGACTAGCCGACACAATGAGCAGTTCTTC,CASSEGRTSRHNEQFF,TRBD2,TRBV25-1,TRBJ2-1,-
TGTGCCAGTCTCCTCCGGGTCCAACGGAGGGAGACCCAGTACTTC,CASLLRVQRRETQYF,-,TRBV21-1,TRBJ2-5,-
TGTGCCAGCAGCTCCGGACTAGCGGGAGGGCCTAGCGGTGAGACCCAGTACTTC,CASSSGLAGGPSGETQYF,TRBD2,TRBV7-8,TRBJ2-5,-
TGTGCCAGCAGCTTAGGAGAGGGAGCTGAAGCTTTCTTT,CASSLGEGAEAFF,-,TRBV11-3,TRBJ1-1,-
TGTGCCAGCAGCCTATGGGGCGAAAAACTGTTTTTT,CASSLWGEKLFF,-,TRBV7-2,TRBJ1-4,-
TGCGCCACAACGACAGGGGCCTTAGAGACCCAGTACTTC,CATTTGALETQYF,TRBD1,TRBV5-1,TRBJ2-5,-
TGTGCCAGCACCCAACAAGAAACCGGCTACACCTTC,CASTQQETGYTF,-,TRBV28,TRBJ1-2,-
TGTGCCAGCAGACCGGACAGGCCCAATCAGCCCCAGCATTTT,CASRPDRPNQPQHF,TRBD1,TRBV2,TRBJ1-5,-
TGTGCCAGCAGCCCGGCCCTAGTTGGGAACACCATATATTTT,CASSPALVGNTIYF,-,TRBV11-1,TRBJ1-3,-
TGTGCCAGTAAACCCCATCGACTAGCGGGGGCCTACGAGCAGTACTTC,CASKPHRLAGAYEQYF,TRBD2,TRBV28,TRBJ2-7,-
TGCGCCAGCAGCCGAGACGGGGGAAAAGCTTTCTTT,CASSRDGGKAFF,-,TRBV5-1,TRBJ1-1,-
TGTGCCAGCAGACCCTGGACTACCAGATCCTACGAGCAGTACTTC,CASRPWTTRSYEQYF,-,TRBV28,TRBJ2-7,-
TGTGCCAGCGCAGGGGGTTTGTCGATCACTGAAGCTTTCTTT,CASAGGLSITEAFF,TRBD1,TRBV28,TRBJ1-1,few
TGTGCCAGCAGGGCCACAGATACGCAGTATTTT,CASRATDTQYF,-,TRBV27,TRBJ2-3,-
TGTGCCAGCAGTCAGGGTTATTCGGGCACTGAAGCTTTCTTT,CASSQGYSGTEAFF,-,TRBV7-3,TRBJ1-1,-
TGTTCCAGCAGCTTAGGAGGGAAGCAGTTCTTC,CSSSLGGKQFF,-,TRBV7-9,TRBJ2-1,-
TGTGCCAGCAGCTTACCTAGCGGGAGTTACGAGCAGTACTTC,CASSLPSGSYEQYF,TRBD2,TRBV13,TRBJ2-7,-
TGTGCCAGCTCACCACCGGGCCTCTACCAAGAGACCCAGTACTTC,CASSPPGLYQETQYF,-,TRBV18,TRBJ2-5,-
TGTGCCAGCAGCGCTCTCGCGGGATTCCAAGAGACCCAGTACTTC,CASSALAGFQETQYF,-,TRBV9,TRBJ2-5,-
TGTGCCAGCAGCCCCCAAGGGGGTAGCAATCAGCCCCAGCATTTT,CASSPQGGSNQPQHF,-,TRBV28,TRBJ1-5,-
TGTGCCAGCTCACCGCCGGGACAGGGTTTATTTTTGTCCTACGAGCAGTACTTC,CASSPPGQGLFLSYEQYF,TRBD1,TRBV18,TRBJ2-7,once
TGTGCCTCCAGGGACAGCAGCAATCAGCCCCAGCATTTT,CASRDSSNQPQHF,TRBD1,TRBV10-3,TRBJ1-5,few
TGTTCCAGCAGCTACGACTCAGCGGGGAACACCGGGGAGCTGTTTTTT,CSSSYDSAGNTGELFF,-,TRBV7-9,TRBJ2-2,-